The TCR beta chain described here comes from a study of radiation and T cells in renal cell carcinoma. The study, taken as a whole, reports: In blood, top tumor clones expanded by 2 weeks, shrinking by 4. No pretreatment tumor biopsies were available for baseline clonotypes.

Time point here: blood 4 weeks post-SBRT, at nephrectomy. The sample's treatment: 15 Gy SBRT to primary tumor, nephrectomy 4 weeks later. The patient's renal cell carcinoma had clear cell pathology. Germline-derived CDR1 and CDR2 are SEHNR and FQNEAQ (reference sequence). Trimming pared 1 base from V and 0 bases from J, leaving 8 bases between. The CDR3 loop spans 15 amino acids. The table lists this clone with a count of one. No antigen is known for it. The data were produced by immunoSEQ multiplex PCR, yet TCRdb's version contains in-frame clones alone and is incomplete. The profile shows some 78,000 clones, about 89% of them singletons.

The receptor comes from a woman aged 70-85 years with renal cell carcinoma. Sequenced material: blood, taken from a patient whose treatment included radiotherapy and nephrectomy. The rearrangement links TRBV7-9 to TRBJ2-3; D unclear. The CDR3 nucleotides are TGTGCCAGCAGCTTAGTCGCGAGTAGCACAGATACGCAGTATTTT. This gives the protein CASSLVASSTDTQYF.